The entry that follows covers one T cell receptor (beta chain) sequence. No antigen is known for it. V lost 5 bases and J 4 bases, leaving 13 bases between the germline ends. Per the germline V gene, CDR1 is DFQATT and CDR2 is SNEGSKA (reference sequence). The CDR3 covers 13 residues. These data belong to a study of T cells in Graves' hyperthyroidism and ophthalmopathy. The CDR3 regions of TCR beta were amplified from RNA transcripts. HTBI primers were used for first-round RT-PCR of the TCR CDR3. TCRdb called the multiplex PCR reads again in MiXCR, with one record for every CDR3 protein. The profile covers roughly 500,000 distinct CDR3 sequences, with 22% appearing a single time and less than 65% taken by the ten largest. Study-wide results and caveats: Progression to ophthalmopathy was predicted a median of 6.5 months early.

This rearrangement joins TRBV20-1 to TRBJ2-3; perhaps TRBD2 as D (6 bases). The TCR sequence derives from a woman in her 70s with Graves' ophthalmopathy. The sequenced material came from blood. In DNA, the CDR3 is TGCAGTGCTCCCCGGGGGAAGGCAGATACGCAGTATTTT. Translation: CSAPRGKADTQYF.